This T cell receptor (beta chain) derives from a study of Tregs in tolerant kidney transplant recipients. On the study more broadly: Mixed chimerism was transient after nonmyeloablative marrow transplants from related graft donors.

Produced via immunoSEQ multiplex PCR; TCRdb's table is partial and in-frame only. The top ten clones hold more than 0.3% of a sample with about 110,000 clones, nearly 90% of them seen once. The CDR3 is 15 amino acids. From germline, CDR1 is SGHNT and CDR2 YYREEE (reference sequence). Trimming removed 4 bases from V and 7 bases from J, with 17 bases in between. Broader study findings: Some patients' samples used different primers over time, so nucleotide sequences weren't comparable. Activated donor B cell expansion appeared to reveal the most relevant donor-specific TCRbeta repertoire.

Unstimulated Tregs (CD4+CD25+CD127-) and CD4+CD25- non-Tregs were sorted from PBMCs. On this clone: Its antigen is undetermined.

The J gene is TRBJ2-2, the V gene TRBV5-4; D is possibly TRBD1 (6 bases). Sample: CD4+ T cells from blood, taken before the transplant. The TCR comes from a human donor who received a combined kidney and bone marrow transplant. The CDR3 DNA reads as TGTGCCAGCAGCCCGGGACAACGTGGGTTCGGGGAGCTGTTTTTT. It yields the protein CASSPGQRGFGELFF.